The rows below give T cell receptor beta chains drawn from one sample of a study of blood T cell repertoires in COVID-19. Profiling relied on immunoSEQ multiplex PCR, and the TCRdb table lists in-frame clones only, not all of them. The sample has nearly 400,000 clones, nearly 90% seen once; the top ten hold 1.7%. The sequenced material came from PBMCs or T cells enriched from blood (not recorded which). These receptors came from a woman younger than 45 who had recovered from COVID-19. Each CDR3 is given with its conserved first and last residue. A D gene is named only where the DNA matches it firmly. Not all rows give a size; the values are once, few, many and, for expanded clones, a class.

clone size	D gene	V gene	J gene	CDR3 DNA	CDR3 protein
NA	NA	TRBV4-2	TRBJ1-5	TGTGCCAGCAGACTCGTGTCAGGGGACGGACAGCCCCAGCATTTT	CASRLVSGDGQPQHF
NA	NA	TRBV2	TRBJ1-1	TGTGCCAGCAGTTCACAGGGGAACACTGAAGCTTTCTTT	CASSSQGNTEAFF
NA	TRBD1	TRBV6-6	TRBJ1-1	TGTGCCAGCAGTTACTCCACTTGGACAGGAGAAGCTTTCTTT	CASSYSTWTGEAFF
once	TRBD1	TRBV7-6	TRBJ1-1	TGTGCCAGCAGCTTGAGACAGGGGGGTCAATCTGAAGCTTTCTTT	CASSLRQGGQSEAFF
NA	NA	TRBV20-1	TRBJ2-7	TGCAGTGCTAGTCGCGATGCTAGTGCCTACGAGCAGTACTTC	CSASRDASAYEQYF
NA	NA	TRBV9	TRBJ1-1	TGTGCCAGCAGCCCCAGGCTTTTGAACACTGAAGCTTTCTTT	CASSPRLLNTEAFF
once	NA	TRBV18	TRBJ1-4	TGTGCCAGCTCACACAGGGATACTGATGAAAAACTGTTTTTT	CASSHRDTDEKLFF
once	NA	TRBV30	TRBJ1-5	TGTGCCTGGAGTGCGACAAGACAGGTCAATCAGCCCCAGCATTTT	CAWSATRQVNQPQHF
NA	TRBD2	TRBV30	TRBJ2-7	TGTGCCTGGGCTTTTGGGACTACGCCTGGTCGGGAGCAGTACTTC	CAWAFGTTPGREQYF
NA	NA	TRBV6-5	TRBJ1-6	TGTGCCAGCAGGGCGCCGGGGGAAAATTCACCCCTCCACTTT	CASRAPGENSPLHF
NA	NA	TRBV5-6	TRBJ2-7	TGTGCCAGCAGCTTAGCAGGTCATAAAAGCTCCTACGAGCAGTACTTC	CASSLAGHKSSYEQYF
few	TRBD1	TRBV27	TRBJ1-2	TGTGCCAGCTCAGGGGGCGATAACTATGGCTACACCTTC	CASSGGDNYGYTF
NA	NA	TRBV3-1/TRBV3-2	TRBJ1-2	TGTGCCAGCAGCTTGGACGGAGGTTATGGCTACACCTTC	CASSLDGGYGYTF
NA	NA	TRBV18	TRBJ2-2	TGTGCCAGCTCCTGGGACACTCCCGGGGAGCTGTTTTTT	CASSWDTPGELFF
NA	TRBD1	TRBV15	TRBJ1-1	TGTGCCACCAGCAGAGCAGGGGGCGGCACTGAAGCTTTCTTT	CATSRAGGGTEAFF
NA	NA	TRBV27	TRBJ1-6	TGTGCCAGCAGTCTGAAACAGGGATCTTATAATTCACCCCTCCACTTT	CASSLKQGSYNSPLHF
NA	TRBD1	TRBV28	TRBJ2-5	TGTGCCAGTGTTCCCGGGGACAGGGGGCAGGGGACCCAGTACTTC	CASVPGDRGQGTQYF
NA	NA	TRBV7-9	TRBJ2-5	TGTGCCAGCGAGGGACTGAAAGAGACCCAGTACTTC	CASEGLKETQYF
few	NA	TRBV28	TRBJ1-5	TGTGCCAGCAGTTTGGGGAACGAGGGTCAGCCCCAGCATTTT	CASSLGNEGQPQHF
NA	NA	TRBV11-2	TRBJ1-5	TGTGCCAGCAGCTTAAGCGGCCTACCCAATCAGCCCCAGCATTTT	CASSLSGLPNQPQHF
NA	NA	TRBV19	TRBJ1-3	TGTGCCAGTAGTTCGGACACCAGAAACACCATATATTTT	CASSSDTRNTIYF
NA	TRBD1	TRBV6-5	TRBJ1-5	TGTGCCAGCACCAAAGGCCAGGGGGCCGGTCAGCCCCAGCATTTT	CASTKGQGAGQPQHF
NA	NA	TRBV24-1	TRBJ2-6	TGTGCCACCAGTGATTCCTCAGGGTCTGGGGCCAACGTCCTGACTTTC	CATSDSSGSGANVLTF
NA	NA	TRBV18	TRBJ2-5	TGTGCCAGCTCACCACCGAGCCAAGAGACCCAGTACTTC	CASSPPSQETQYF
once	NA	TRBV7-9	TRBJ2-1	TGTGCCAGCAGCTTAGGGCGGTCCCCGATCTCCTACAATGAGCAGTTCTTC	CASSLGRSPISYNEQFF
few	NA	TRBV7-2	TRBJ1-2	TGTGCCAGCAGCTCAACAGGGTTAGGCGGCTACACCTTC	CASSSTGLGGYTF
NA	NA	TRBV7-9	TRBJ2-7	TGTGCCAGCAGCTTTGGGCAGGGTGGCTACGAGCAGTACTTC	CASSFGQGGYEQYF
NA	NA	TRBV18	TRBJ1-1	TGTGCCAGCTCACCAGTGTACAGCACTGAAGCTTTCTTT	CASSPVYSTEAFF